This TCR beta chain is drawn from a study of blood T cell repertoires in COVID-19 (dated by TCRdb to 2018 to 2021). Looking at the study overall: Samples covering the acute and convalescent phases of COVID-19 were provided by collaborators in the United States, Italy and Spain. The prospective study material was composed of cDNA or gDNA derived from T cells, B-cell-depleted T cells, or PBMCs. The dataset comprised deeply sampled blood TCRbeta repertoires from subjects exposed to, actively infected with, or recovered from COVID-19. A freely available public database, intended as a resource for researchers studying the immune response to SARS-CoV-2, is where the repertoires were released. Samples were obtained from the ongoing ImmuneRACE study (first 160 participants) and from about 1,300 subjects provided by 6 global collaborators. The sample metadata nearly always contained a de-identified subject ID, COVID-19 status, age in years and sex. HLA class I and class II types, where available, came from metadata supplied by the sample provider rather than from assay-based typing. Points the paper makes about the study in general: The quantity of clinical and demographic metadata differed by source and by participant and was supplied without curation.

Whole blood was collected in K2EDTA tubes by collaborating institutions according to the institutions' own protocols. Collaborator samples were shipped for TCRbeta analysis as frozen whole blood, isolated PBMCs, or DNA extracted from either sample type. The CDR3 measures 12 amino acids from cysteine to phenylalanine. Only CDR3 DNA remains: 36 bases, in frame from the first base. Trimming takes 3 bases off V and 6 bases off J; junction bases not matched to a gene: 1. The immunoSEQ Assay, a bias-controlled multiplex PCR, was used to amplify TCRbeta CDR3 regions from genomic DNA. As for the authors' bioinformatics: The number of nucleated cells in each sample was estimated by amplification of reference gene primers within the assay. Sequence reads were collapsed and filtered to measure the absolute abundance of every unique TCRbeta CDR3 rearrangement. Productive Simpson clonality was computed per sample as the square root of Simpson's diversity index over productive rearrangements. TCRdb provides this immuneACCESS table in a form limited to in-frame rearrangements. Some clones are lacking; in checked studies, under half of them reflect an unresolved V gene, and why the rest are absent is not known. V, J and clone size reflect that table, while D and trimming were determined from the DNA. The sample profile shows 20,000 to 25,000 clones; about 76% of them were found once. 5% to 8% of the sample belongs to the ten largest clones.

Concerning this clone: Its binding antigen is unknown. No base qualities exist here, and no much larger clone lies one base off it.

The rearrangement combines TRBV12-3 or TRBV12-4 with TRBJ1-2, and TRBD1 aligns with 7 junction nucleotides. This receptor was taken from a man between 65 and 85 years old with acute or convalescent COVID-19. Sequences were obtained from peripheral blood. The CDR3 region: CASSFGQDGYTF. The bases are TGTGCCAGCAGTTTCGGACAGGATGGCTACACCTTC.